What follows are 14 T cell receptor beta chains derived from one specimen sequenced in a study of T cells expressing NK-cell markers. TCRdb re-called the 5' RACE reads and shows each CDR3 protein once, DNA omitted. This listing includes some 450,000 distinct CDR3 sequences. What was sequenced was blood T cells: a sorted CD56 or NKG2C T cell subset, CD4+ or CD8+ T cells, or bulk PBMC T cells (not recorded which). The receptors stem from a woman between 18 and 70 years old in good health.

This rearrangement joins TRBV6-1 to TRBJ1-1; checking the TCRdb D call of TRBD1 is not possible without DNA. The CDR3 is made up of 15 amino acids. CDR1 MNHNS and CDR2 SASEGT come from the germline V gene. CDR3 amino acids: CASSLGTAFDTEAFF.

V and J are TRBV6-2 or TRBV6-3 and TRBJ1-2. Germline V gene sequence: CDR1 MNHEY, CDR2 SVGEGT. The CDR3 is 12 residues long. This chain's CDR3 is CASSYLTGGYTF.

The V and J genes are TRBV20-1 and TRBJ2-1. The germline CDR1 and CDR2 sequences are DFQATT and SNEGSKA (reference sequence). This CDR3 region has 15 residues. The CDR3 here is CSARVRLSSYNEQFF.

This chain's CDR3 is CASSLEGRSTDTQYF. The J gene is TRBJ2-3, the V gene TRBV7-2; absent DNA, TCRdb's TRBD2 call cannot be checked. The CDR3 is made up of 15 amino acids. Germline V lookup: CDR1 SGHTA, CDR2 FQGNSA.

The rearrangement uses TRBV30 and TRBJ2-1; without DNA, the TCRdb call of TRBD1 cannot be checked. The CDR3 runs 11 residues. Germline CDR1 reads GTSNPN; CDR2 reads SVGIG (reference sequence). The CDR3: CACKGHNEQFF. Based on the CDR3 plus reference TRBV30 and TRBJ2-1, the full variable domain is SQTIHQWPATLVQPVGSPLSLECTVEGTSNPNLYWYRQAAGRGLQLLFYSVGIGQISSEVPQNLSASRPQDRQFILSSKKLLLSDSGFYLCACKGHNEQFFGPGTRLTVL.

The chain joins TRBV7-8 to TRBJ2-7; TCRdb's D gene call, TRBD1, goes unchecked for lack of DNA. The CDR3 has 13 amino acids. Germline CDR1 reads SGHVS; CDR2 reads FQNEAQ. Here the CDR3 reads CASSLQAGYEQYF. Combining the CDR3 with reference TRBV7-8 and TRBJ2-7 gives the whole variable domain GAGVSQSPRYKVAKRGQDVALRCDPISGHVSLFWYQQALGQGPEFLTYFQNEAQLDKSGLPSDRFFAERPEGSVSTLKIQRTQQEDSAVYLCASSLQAGYEQYFGPGTRLTVT.

The chain joins TRBV20-1 to TRBJ1-1; TCRdb's D call, TRBD1, is unchecked because there is no DNA. This CDR3 is built from 15 residues. Per the germline V gene, CDR1 is DFQATT and CDR2 is SNEGSKA (reference sequence). The CDR3: CSASSRGFVNTEAFF.

The chain carries TRBV29-1 and TRBJ2-5. There are 13 residues in the CDR3. Germline lookup yields CDR1 SQVTM and CDR2 ANQGSEA. CDR3 protein: CSVEDSYQETQYF.

The chain combines TRBV7-9 with TRBJ2-5; the D call from TCRdb, TRBD1, cannot be confirmed without DNA. Germline-derived CDR1 and CDR2 are SEHNR and FQNEAQ (reference sequence). The CDR3 contains 15 residues. CDR3 protein: CASSLAPGQPPTQYF.

This sequence joins TRBV6-2 or TRBV6-3 and TRBJ2-1. Germline V gene lookup returns CDR1 MNHEY and CDR2 SVGEGT. The CDR3 has 15 amino acids. The chain's CDR3 is CASSYYGNTYNEQFF.

The chain combines TRBV4-1 with TRBJ2-5; TCRdb returns TRBD2, unconfirmable since there is no DNA. The CDR3 extends over 20 amino acids. Germline CDR1 is MGHRA and CDR2 is YSYEKL. This chain's CDR3 is CASSQEWARAGRRDQETQYF.

The J gene is TRBJ2-3, the V gene TRBV20-1; TCRdb lists TRBD2, though no DNA is available to test this call. There are 16 residues in the CDR3. In germline, CDR1 is DFQATT, CDR2 SNEGSKA (reference sequence). The CDR3 protein is CSAIRTSGPSTDTQYF.

The chain carries TRBV7-2 and TRBJ2-7; with no DNA, the TCRdb D assignment of TRBD1 cannot be verified. Germline-derived CDR1 and CDR2 are SGHTA and FQGNSA. The CDR3 is made up of 15 amino acids. The CDR3 spells CASSFGGTGSYEQYF. The entire variable domain, with the rest obtained from reference TRBV7-2 and TRBJ2-7, is as follows: GAGVSQSPSNKVTEKGKDVELRCDPISGHTALYWYRQSLGQGLEFLIYFQGNSAPDKSGLPSDRFSAERTGGSVSTLTIQRTQQEDSAVYLCASSFGGTGSYEQYFGPGTRLTVT.

The chain carries TRBV7-2 and TRBJ2-3. The CDR3 sequence is 15 residues long. The germline V gene encodes CDR1 SGHTA and CDR2 FQGNSA. CDR3 sequence: CASSLDTITADTQYF.